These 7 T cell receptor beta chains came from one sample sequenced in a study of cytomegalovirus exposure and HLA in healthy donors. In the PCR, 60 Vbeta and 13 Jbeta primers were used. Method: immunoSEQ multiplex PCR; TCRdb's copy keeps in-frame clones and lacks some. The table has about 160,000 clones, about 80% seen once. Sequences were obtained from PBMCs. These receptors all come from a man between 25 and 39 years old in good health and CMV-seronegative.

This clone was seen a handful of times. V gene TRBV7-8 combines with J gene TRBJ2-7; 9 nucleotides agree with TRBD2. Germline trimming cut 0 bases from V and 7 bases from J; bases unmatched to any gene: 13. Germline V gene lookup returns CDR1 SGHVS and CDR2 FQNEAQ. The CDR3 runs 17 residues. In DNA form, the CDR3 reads TGTGCCAGCAGCTTAGCGGCTAGCGGGGACGCAACCGGGGAGCAGTACTTC. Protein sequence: CASSLAASGDATGEQYF.

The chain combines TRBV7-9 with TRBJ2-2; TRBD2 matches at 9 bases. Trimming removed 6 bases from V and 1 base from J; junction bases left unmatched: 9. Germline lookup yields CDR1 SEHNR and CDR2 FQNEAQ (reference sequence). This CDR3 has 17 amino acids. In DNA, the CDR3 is TGTGCCAGCAGGAACTCAGCGGGAGGATTGAACACCGGGGAGCTGTTTTTT. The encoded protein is CASRNSAGGLNTGELFF.

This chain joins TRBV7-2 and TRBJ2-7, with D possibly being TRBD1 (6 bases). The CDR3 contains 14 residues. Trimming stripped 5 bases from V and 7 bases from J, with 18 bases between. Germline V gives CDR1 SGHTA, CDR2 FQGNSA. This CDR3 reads CASSAQGLLEEQYF. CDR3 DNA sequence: TGTGCCAGCAGCGCACAGGGCCTACTTGAAGAGCAGTACTTC.

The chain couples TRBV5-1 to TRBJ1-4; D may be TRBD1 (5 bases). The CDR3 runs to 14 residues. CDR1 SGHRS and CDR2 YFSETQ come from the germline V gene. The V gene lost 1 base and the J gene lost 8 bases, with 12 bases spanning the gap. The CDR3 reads CASSLPGGQEKLFF. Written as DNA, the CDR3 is TGCGCCAGCAGCTTGCCCGGGGGTCAGGAAAAACTGTTTTTT.

The CDR3 region has the DNA TGCGCCAGCAGCCAGGGACAGGAACTGTACGAGCAGTACTTC. Amino acids: CASSQGQELYEQYF. V gene TRBV4-1 combines with J gene TRBJ2-5; TRBD1 aligns across 8 bases. The better agreement between TRBJ2-7 and the DNA end casts doubt on the J call. CDR1 is MGHRA and CDR2 is YSYEKL in the germline V gene. The CDR3 loop spans 14 amino acids.

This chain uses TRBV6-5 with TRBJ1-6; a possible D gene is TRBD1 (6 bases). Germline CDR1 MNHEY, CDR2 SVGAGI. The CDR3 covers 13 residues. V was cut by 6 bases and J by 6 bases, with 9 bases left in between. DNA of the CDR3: TGTGCCAGCAGACAGGGATCTAATTCACCCCTCCACTTT. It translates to CASRQGSNSPLHF.

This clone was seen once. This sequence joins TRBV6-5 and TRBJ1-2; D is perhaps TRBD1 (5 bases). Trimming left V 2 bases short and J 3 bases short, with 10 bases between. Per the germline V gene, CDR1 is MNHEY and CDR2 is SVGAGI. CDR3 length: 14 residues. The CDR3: CASSYRKGHYGYTF. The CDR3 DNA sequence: TGTGCCAGCAGTTACAGGAAGGGGCACTATGGCTACACCTTC.